This TCR beta chain was recorded in a study of immune evolution from preneoplasia to lung adenocarcinoma. Study in general: HLA loss of heterozygosity: about 7% AIS, less than 18% MIA, more than 25% ADC, none AAH. The study, taken as a whole, reports: Highest clonality occurred in KRAS-mutant, not EGFR-mutant or double wild-type, nodules. Normal lung had highest clonality; later lesions appeared denser, more diverse. Top clone share appeared to fall from AAH through AIS, MIA, adenocarcinoma.

Sequencing was performed with immunoSEQ multiplex PCR; in TCRdb, only in-frame clones are kept and a portion is missing. The profile shows under 5,500 clones, around 85% of them singletons. Germline values: CDR1 KGHSH, CDR2 LQKENI. The CDR3 totals 13 residues. The V end lost 4 bases, the J end lost 6 bases, and 10 bases lay between the germline ends. As for this clone: The antigen is unknown.

Input material: FFPE invasive lung adenocarcinoma tissue. V usage is TRBV18 and J usage is TRBJ2-1; weak D call: TRBD1 (6 bases). The clonotype originates from a person between 45 and 65 years old with lung adenocarcinoma. The CDR3 region has the DNA TGTGCCAGCTCACTCGACAGGAGCAATGAGCAGTTCTTC. Translating it yields CASSLDRSNEQFF.